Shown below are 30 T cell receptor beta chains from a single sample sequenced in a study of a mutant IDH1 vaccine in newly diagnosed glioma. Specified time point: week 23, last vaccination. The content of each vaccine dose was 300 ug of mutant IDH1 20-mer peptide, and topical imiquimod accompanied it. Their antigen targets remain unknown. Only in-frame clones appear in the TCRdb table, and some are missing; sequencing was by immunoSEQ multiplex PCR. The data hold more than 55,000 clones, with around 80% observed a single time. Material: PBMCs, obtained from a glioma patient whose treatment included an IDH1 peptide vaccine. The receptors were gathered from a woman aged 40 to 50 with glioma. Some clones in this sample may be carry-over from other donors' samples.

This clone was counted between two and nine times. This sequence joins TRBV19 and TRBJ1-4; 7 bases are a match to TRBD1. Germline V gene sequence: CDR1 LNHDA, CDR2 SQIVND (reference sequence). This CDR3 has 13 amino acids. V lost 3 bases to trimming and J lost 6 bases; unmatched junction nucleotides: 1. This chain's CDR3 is CASSMGQHEKLFF. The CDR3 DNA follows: TGTGCCAGTAGTATGGGACAGCATGAAAAACTGTTTTTT.

The CDR3 here is CASSEGEGQPQHF. CDR3 nucleotides: TGTGCCAGCAGTGAGGGTGAGGGGCAGCCCCAGCATTTT. V gene TRBV6-4 combines with J gene TRBJ1-5; D might be TRBD1 (5 bases). This CDR3 spans 13 amino acids. CDR1 and CDR2 (germline): MRHNA, SNTAGT. V lost 3 bases and J lost 7, with 10 bases in between.

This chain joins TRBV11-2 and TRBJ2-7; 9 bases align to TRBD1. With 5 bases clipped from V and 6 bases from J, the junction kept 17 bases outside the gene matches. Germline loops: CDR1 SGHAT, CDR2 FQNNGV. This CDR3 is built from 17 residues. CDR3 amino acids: CASSQPPGTGYNREQYF. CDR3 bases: TGTGCCAGCAGCCAACCGCCTGGGACAGGGTATAATCGCGAGCAGTACTTC.

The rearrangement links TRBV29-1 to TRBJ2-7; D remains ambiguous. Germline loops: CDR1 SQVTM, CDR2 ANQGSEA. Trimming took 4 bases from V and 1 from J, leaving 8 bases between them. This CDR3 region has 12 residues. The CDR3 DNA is TGCAGCGTTGGGACCGATTCCTACGAGCAGTACTTC. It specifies CSVGTDSYEQYF.

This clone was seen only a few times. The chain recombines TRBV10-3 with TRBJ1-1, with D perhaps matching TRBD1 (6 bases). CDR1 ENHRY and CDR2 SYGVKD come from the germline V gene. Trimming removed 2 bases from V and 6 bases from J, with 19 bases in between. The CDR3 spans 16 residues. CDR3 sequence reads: CAISEPDPGHLSEAFF. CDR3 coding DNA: TGTGCCATCAGTGAGCCTGATCCGGGACACCTCTCTGAAGCTTTCTTT.

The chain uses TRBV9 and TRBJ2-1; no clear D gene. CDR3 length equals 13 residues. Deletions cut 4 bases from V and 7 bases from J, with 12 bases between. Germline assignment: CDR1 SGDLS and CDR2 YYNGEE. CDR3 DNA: TGTGCCAGCAGCCTAAGTCCATTGAATGAGCAGTTCTTC. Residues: CASSLSPLNEQFF.

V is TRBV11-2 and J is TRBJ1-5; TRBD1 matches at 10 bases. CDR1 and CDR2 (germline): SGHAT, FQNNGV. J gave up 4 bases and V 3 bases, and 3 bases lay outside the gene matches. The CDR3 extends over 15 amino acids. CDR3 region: CASSFGTGANQPQHF. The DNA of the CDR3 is TGTGCCAGCAGCTTTGGGACAGGGGCAAATCAGCCCCAGCATTTT. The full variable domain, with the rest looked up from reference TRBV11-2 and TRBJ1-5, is EAGVAQSPRYKIIEKRQSVAFWCNPISGHATLYWYQQILGQGPKLLIQFQNNGVVDDSQLPKDRFSAERLKGVDSTLKIQPAKLEDSAVYLCASSFGTGANQPQHFGDGTRLSIL.

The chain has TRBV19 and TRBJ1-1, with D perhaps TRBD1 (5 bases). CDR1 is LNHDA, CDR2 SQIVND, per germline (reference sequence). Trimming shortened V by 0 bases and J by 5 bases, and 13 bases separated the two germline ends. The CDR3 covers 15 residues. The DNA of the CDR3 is TGTGCCAGTAGTATAGACGTAGGGGCAGAGACTGAAGCTTTCTTT. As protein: CASSIDVGAETEAFF.

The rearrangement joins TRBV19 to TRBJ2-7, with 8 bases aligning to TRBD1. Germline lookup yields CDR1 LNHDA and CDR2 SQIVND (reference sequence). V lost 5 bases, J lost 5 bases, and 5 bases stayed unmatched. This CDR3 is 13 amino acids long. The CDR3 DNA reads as TGTGCCAGTAGTTTCGGGGGACAGGACGAGCAGTACTTC. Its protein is CASSFGGQDEQYF.

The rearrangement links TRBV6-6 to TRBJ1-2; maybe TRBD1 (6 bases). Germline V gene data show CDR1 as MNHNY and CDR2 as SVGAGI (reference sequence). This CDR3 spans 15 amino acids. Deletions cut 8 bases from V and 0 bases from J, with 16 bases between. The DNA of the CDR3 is TGTGCCAGCCCCAAGGGGGACAACCCTAACTATGGCTACACCTTC. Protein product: CASPKGDNPNYGYTF.

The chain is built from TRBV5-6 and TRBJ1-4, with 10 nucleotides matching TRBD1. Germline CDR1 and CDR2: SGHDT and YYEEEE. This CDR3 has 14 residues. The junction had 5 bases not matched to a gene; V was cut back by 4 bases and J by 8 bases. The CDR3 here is CASSMGQGWEKLFF. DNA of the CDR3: TGTGCCAGCAGCATGGGACAGGGGTGGGAAAAACTGTTTTTT. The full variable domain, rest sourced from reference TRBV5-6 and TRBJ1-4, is DAGVTQSPTHLIKTRGQQVTLRCSPKSGHDTVSWYQQALGQGPQFIFQYYEEEERQRGNFPDRFSGHQFPNYSSELNVNALLLGDSALYLCASSMGQGWEKLFFGSGTQLSVL.

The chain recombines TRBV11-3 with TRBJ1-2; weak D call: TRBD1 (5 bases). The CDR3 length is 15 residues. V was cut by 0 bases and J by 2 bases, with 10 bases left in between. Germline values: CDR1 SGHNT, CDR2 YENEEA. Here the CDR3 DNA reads TGTGCCAGCAGCTTAGAGTGGGACGGAAACTATGGCTACACCTTC. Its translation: CASSLEWDGNYGYTF.

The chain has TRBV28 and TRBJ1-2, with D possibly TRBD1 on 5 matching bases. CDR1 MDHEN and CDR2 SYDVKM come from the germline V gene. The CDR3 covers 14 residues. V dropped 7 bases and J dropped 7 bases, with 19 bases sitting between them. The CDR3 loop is CASKTPEGYGGYTF. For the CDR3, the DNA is TGTGCCAGCAAGACCCCTGAGGGGTACGGTGGCTACACCTTC.

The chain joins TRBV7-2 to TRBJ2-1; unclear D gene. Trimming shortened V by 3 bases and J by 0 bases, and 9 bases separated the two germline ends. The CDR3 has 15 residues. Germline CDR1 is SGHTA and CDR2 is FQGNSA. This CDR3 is CASSFVTSSYNEQFF. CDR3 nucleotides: TGTGCCAGCAGCTTCGTGACAAGCTCCTACAATGAGCAGTTCTTC.

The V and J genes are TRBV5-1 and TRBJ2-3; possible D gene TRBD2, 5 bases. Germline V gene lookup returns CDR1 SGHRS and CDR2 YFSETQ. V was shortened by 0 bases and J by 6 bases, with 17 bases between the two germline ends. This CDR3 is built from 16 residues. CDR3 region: CASSLGGSSGADTQYF. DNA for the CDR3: TGCGCCAGCAGCTTGGGCGGTAGCAGCGGAGCCGATACGCAGTATTTT.

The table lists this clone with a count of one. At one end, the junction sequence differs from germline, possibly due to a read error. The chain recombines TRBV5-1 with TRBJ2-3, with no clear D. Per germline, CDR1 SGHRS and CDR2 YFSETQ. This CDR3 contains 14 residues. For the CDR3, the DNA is TGCGCCAGCGGCTTCTCAGAGGGCACAGATACGCAGTATTTT. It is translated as CASGFSEGTDTQYF.

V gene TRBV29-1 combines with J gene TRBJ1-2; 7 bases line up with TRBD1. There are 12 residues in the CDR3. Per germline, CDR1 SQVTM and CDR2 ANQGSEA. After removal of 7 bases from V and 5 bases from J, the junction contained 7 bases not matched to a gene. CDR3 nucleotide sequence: TGCAGCGGGACCGACAGGGAGTATGGCTACACCTTC. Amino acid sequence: CSGTDREYGYTF.

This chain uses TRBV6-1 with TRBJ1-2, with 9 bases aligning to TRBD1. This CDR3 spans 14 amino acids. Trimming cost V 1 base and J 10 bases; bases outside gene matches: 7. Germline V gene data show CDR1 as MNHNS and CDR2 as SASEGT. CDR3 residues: CASSEVTGTGIYTF. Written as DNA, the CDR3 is TGTGCCAGCAGTGAAGTTACAGGGACAGGGATCTACACCTTC.

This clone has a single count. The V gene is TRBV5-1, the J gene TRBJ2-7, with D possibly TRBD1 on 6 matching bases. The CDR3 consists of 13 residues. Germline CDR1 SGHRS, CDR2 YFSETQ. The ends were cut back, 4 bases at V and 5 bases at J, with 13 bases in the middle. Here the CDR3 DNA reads TGCGCCAGCAGCCAACTACAGGGTAACGAGCAGTACTTC. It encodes CASSQLQGNEQYF.

As DNA, the CDR3 is TGTGCCAGCAGGGGTTATGGCACAGATACGCAGTATTTT. Translated, it gives CASRGYGTDTQYF. V gene TRBV5-4 combines with J gene TRBJ2-3, with D hard to call. CDR3 length equals 13 residues. Germline assignment: CDR1 SGHNT and CDR2 YYREEE (reference sequence). Trimming cost V 5 bases and J 1 base, with 8 bases left between them. Full variable domain (remainder filled in from reference TRBV5-4 and TRBJ2-3): ETGVTQSPTHLIKTRGQQVTLRCSSQSGHNTVSWYQQALGQGPQFIFQYYREEENGRGNFPPRFSGLQFPNYSSELNVNALELDDSALYLCASRGYGTDTQYFGPGTRLTVL.

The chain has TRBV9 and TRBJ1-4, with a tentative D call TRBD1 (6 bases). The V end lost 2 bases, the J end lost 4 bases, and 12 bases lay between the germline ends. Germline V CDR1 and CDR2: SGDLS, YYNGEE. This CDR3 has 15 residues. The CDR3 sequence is CASSVAQGRNEKLFF. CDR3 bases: TGTGCCAGCAGCGTCGCACAGGGCCGTAATGAAAAACTGTTTTTT.

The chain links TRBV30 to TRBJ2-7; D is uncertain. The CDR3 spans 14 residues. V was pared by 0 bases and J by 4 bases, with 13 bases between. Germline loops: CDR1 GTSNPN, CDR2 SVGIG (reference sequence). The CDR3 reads CAWSVLGRPYEQYF. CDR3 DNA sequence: TGTGCCTGGAGTGTACTGGGCAGGCCATACGAGCAGTACTTC.

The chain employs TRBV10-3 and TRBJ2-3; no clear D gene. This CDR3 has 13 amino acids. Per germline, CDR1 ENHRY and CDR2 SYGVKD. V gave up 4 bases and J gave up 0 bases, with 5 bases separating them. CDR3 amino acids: CAISGMSTDTQYF. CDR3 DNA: TGTGCCATCAGTGGGATGAGCACAGATACGCAGTATTTT.

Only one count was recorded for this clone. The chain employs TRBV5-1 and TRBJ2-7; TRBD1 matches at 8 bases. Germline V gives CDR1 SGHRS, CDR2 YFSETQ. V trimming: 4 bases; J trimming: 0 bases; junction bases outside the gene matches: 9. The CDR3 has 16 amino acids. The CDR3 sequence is CASSPGQVLISYEQYF. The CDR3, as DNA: TGCGCCAGCAGCCCGGGACAGGTCCTTATCTCCTACGAGCAGTACTTC.

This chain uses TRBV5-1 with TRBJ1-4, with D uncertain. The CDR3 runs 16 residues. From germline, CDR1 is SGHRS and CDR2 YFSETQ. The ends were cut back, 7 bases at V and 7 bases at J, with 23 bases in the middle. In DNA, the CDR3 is TGCGCCAGCCGCTCGCATGTGGGGTCGGCTGGTGAAAAACTGTTTTTT. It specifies CASRSHVGSAGEKLFF.

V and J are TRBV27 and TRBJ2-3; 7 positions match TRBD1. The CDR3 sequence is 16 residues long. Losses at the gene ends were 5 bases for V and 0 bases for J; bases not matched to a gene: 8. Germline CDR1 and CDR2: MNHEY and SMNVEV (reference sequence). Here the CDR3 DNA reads TGTGCCAGCAGTCGGACAGGTCTTTCTAGCACAGATACGCAGTATTTT. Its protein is CASSRTGLSSTDTQYF.

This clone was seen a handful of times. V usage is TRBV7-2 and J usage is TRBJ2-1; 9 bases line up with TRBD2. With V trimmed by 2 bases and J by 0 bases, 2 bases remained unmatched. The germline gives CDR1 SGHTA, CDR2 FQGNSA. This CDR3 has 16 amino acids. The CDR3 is CASSLSGGSSYNEQFF. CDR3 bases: TGTGCCAGCAGCTTAAGCGGGGGGAGCTCCTACAATGAGCAGTTCTTC.

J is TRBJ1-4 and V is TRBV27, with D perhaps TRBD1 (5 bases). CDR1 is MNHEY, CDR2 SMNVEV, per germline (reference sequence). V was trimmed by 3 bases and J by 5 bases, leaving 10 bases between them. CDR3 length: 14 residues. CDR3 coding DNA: TGTGCCAGCAGTTTTCAGGGCTTAAATGAAAAACTGTTTTTT. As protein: CASSFQGLNEKLFF.

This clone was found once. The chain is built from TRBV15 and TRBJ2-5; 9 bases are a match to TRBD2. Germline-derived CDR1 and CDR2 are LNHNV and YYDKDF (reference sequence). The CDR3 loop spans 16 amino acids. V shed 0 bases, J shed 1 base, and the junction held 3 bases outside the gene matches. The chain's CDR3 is CATSRELAGLQETQYF. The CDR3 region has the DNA TGTGCCACCAGCAGAGAACTAGCGGGCCTCCAAGAGACCCAGTACTTC.

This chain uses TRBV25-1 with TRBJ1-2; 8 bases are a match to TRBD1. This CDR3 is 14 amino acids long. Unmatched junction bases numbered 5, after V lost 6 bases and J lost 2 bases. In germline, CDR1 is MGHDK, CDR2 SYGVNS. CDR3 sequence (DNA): TGTGCCAGCAGGGAGACAGGGGTCAACTATGGCTACACCTTC. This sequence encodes CASRETGVNYGYTF.